This TCR beta chain was captured in a study of cytomegalovirus exposure and HLA in healthy donors. V lost 4 bases to trimming and J lost 7 bases; unmatched junction nucleotides: 12. The CDR3 contains 15 residues. Germline V gene data show CDR1 as SGHRS and CDR2 as YFSETQ. General observations from the study: The authors enumerated 150 to 200 TCR beta chains as linked to cytomegalovirus. One cluster of highly shared sequence variants probably arose as a sequencing artifact.

About this clone: The antigen is not known.

PCR was performed using 60 Vbeta and 13 Jbeta primers. The repertoire was sequenced with immunoSEQ multiplex PCR; TCRdb's copy has only in-frame clones and lacks some. This repertoire shows fewer than 200,000 clones, around 75% found once; its top ten account for 1.5% to 2%. Sequenced sample: PBMCs. V and J are TRBV5-1 and TRBJ1-1, with 8 nucleotides matching TRBD1. This TCR came from a woman under 40 in good health and CMV-seronegative. The CDR3 coding sequence is TGCGCCAGCAGCGGGCGGATACTGGGACAGGATGAAGCTTTCTTT. Translated: CASSGRILGQDEAFF.